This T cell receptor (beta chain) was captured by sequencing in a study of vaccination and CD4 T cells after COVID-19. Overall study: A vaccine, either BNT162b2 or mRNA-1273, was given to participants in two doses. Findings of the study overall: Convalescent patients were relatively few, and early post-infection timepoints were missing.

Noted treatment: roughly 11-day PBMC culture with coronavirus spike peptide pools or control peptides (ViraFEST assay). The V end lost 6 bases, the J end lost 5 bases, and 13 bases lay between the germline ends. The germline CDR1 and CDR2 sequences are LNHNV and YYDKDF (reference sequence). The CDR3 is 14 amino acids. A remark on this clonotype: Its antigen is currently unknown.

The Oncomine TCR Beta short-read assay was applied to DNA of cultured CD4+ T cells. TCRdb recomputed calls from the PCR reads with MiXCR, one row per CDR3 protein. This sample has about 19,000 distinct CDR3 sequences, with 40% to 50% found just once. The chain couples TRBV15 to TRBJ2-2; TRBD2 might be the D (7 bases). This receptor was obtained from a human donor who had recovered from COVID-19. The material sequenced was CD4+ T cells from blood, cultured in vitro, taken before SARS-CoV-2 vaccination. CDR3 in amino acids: CATRGGRETGELFF. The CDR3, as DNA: TGTGCCACCAGAGGGGGGCGGGAGACCGGGGAGCTGTTTTTT.